This TCR beta chain was recorded in a study of cytomegalovirus exposure and HLA in healthy donors. The V segment lost 4 bases and the J segment 4 bases; nucleotides outside the gene matches: 8. Germline lookup yields CDR1 SGHRS and CDR2 YFSETQ. The CDR3 length is 15 residues. General observations from the study: It was 150 to 200 TCR beta chains that were listed as cytomegalovirus-associated. Later work showed greater clonal expansion in HLA-associated TCR beta chains than in equally common others. Fewer N-insertions than the roughly 650-donor mean were reportedly shown by an Asian-associated ancestry cluster in a later analysis. In most subjects, TCR beta sequences reportedly gave accurate predictions of HLA-A and HLA-B alleles.

The PCR was carried out with 60 Vbeta primers and 13 Jbeta primers. Clones were read by immunoSEQ multiplex PCR, and TCRdb kept only the in-frame ones, dropping some. Of roughly 150,000 clones in the sample, 75% were seen once. This clone was seen a few times. Its antigen remains unidentified. This clonotype was sampled from a man aged 18 to 30 in good health and CMV-seropositive. The sequencing sample was made of PBMCs. The chain recombines TRBV5-1 with TRBJ2-5; 9 positions match TRBD1. The CDR3 region is CASSPNTGGLETQYF. CDR3 nucleotides: TGCGCCAGCAGCCCGAACACAGGGGGCCTAGAGACCCAGTACTTC.